Listed below are T cell receptor beta chains from one sample, sequenced in a study of shared clonotypes between healthy human individuals. The repertoire was sequenced with immunoSEQ multiplex PCR; TCRdb's copy has only in-frame clones and lacks some. The table lists fewer than 3 million clones, under 95% of them singletons. Source material: naive CD4+ T cells from PBMCs. The receptor set was obtained from a man aged 18 to 29 in good health. Some clones in this sample may be carry-over from other donors' samples. The CDR3 runs from the conserved cysteine through the conserved F or W. The D gene is left open where the match is weak. Not all rows give a size; the values are once, few, many and, for expanded clones, a class.

j_call: TRBJ1-2
d_call: -
v_call: TRBV11-2
clone_size: -
cdr3_length: 14
cdr3_aa: CASSLDRGNYGYTF
cdr3_nt: TGTGCCAGCAGCTTAGATCGAGGCAACTATGGCTACACCTTC

j_call: TRBJ1-1
d_call: -
v_call: TRBV27
clone_size: -
cdr3_length: 13
cdr3_aa: CASSLFLNTEAFF
cdr3_nt: TGTGCCAGCAGTTTATTTTTGAACACTGAAGCTTTCTTT

j_call: TRBJ1-2
d_call: TRBD1
v_call: TRBV29-1
clone_size: -
cdr3_length: 13
cdr3_aa: CSVDGTDNYGYTF
cdr3_nt: TGCAGCGTTGACGGGACAGATAACTATGGCTACACCTTC

j_call: TRBJ2-1
d_call: TRBD1
v_call: TRBV29-1
clone_size: -
cdr3_length: 15
cdr3_aa: CSVESPGTGVGEQFF
cdr3_nt: TGCAGCGTTGAGAGCCCCGGGACAGGGGTTGGTGAGCAGTTCTTC

j_call: TRBJ2-7
d_call: -
v_call: TRBV6-5
clone_size: -
cdr3_length: 14
cdr3_aa: CASSVPGSSYEQYF
cdr3_nt: TGTGCCAGCTCGGTCCCGGGGTCCTCCTACGAGCAGTACTTC

j_call: TRBJ1-1
d_call: -
v_call: TRBV2
clone_size: -
cdr3_length: 13
cdr3_aa: CASSEIRDTEAFF
cdr3_nt: TGTGCCAGCAGTGAAATTCGGGACACTGAAGCTTTCTTT

j_call: TRBJ1-1
d_call: TRBD1
v_call: TRBV6-5
clone_size: -
cdr3_length: 15
cdr3_aa: CASSRWTGRGTEAFF
cdr3_nt: TGTGCCAGCAGTCGATGGACAGGTCGAGGCACTGAAGCTTTCTTT

j_call: TRBJ2-7
d_call: -
v_call: TRBV5-4
clone_size: -
cdr3_length: 13
cdr3_aa: CASSRSGRYEQYF
cdr3_nt: TGTGCCAGCAGCCGAAGTGGTAGGTACGAGCAGTACTTC

j_call: TRBJ2-6
d_call: TRBD1
v_call: TRBV2
clone_size: -
cdr3_length: 16
cdr3_aa: CASSAGQRSGANVLTF
cdr3_nt: TGTGCCAGCAGTGCGGGACAGCGCTCTGGGGCCAACGTCCTGACTTTC

j_call: TRBJ1-5
d_call: -
v_call: TRBV7-7
clone_size: few
cdr3_length: 13
cdr3_aa: CASSLRPNQPQHF
cdr3_nt: TGTGCCAGCAGCTTAAGGCCCAATCAGCCCCAGCATTTT

j_call: TRBJ1-1
d_call: -
v_call: TRBV25-1
clone_size: -
cdr3_length: 15
cdr3_aa: CASSDPTSGDTEAFF
cdr3_nt: TGTGCCAGCAGTGATCCAACCTCGGGGGACACTGAAGCTTTCTTT

j_call: TRBJ2-2
d_call: -
v_call: TRBV2
clone_size: -
cdr3_length: 15
cdr3_aa: CASSRDSANTGELFF
cdr3_nt: TGTGCCAGCAGTCGGGACTCCGCGAACACCGGGGAGCTGTTTTTT

j_call: TRBJ2-7
d_call: TRBD2
v_call: TRBV25-1
clone_size: -
cdr3_length: 15
cdr3_aa: CASSEYPAGAYEQYF
cdr3_nt: TGTGCCAGCAGTGAATACCCAGCGGGAGCTTACGAGCAGTACTTC

j_call: TRBJ2-3
d_call: -
v_call: TRBV18
clone_size: -
cdr3_length: 14
cdr3_aa: CASSPTSGKDTQYF
cdr3_nt: TGTGCCAGCTCACCGACCTCCGGGAAAGATACGCAGTATTTT

j_call: TRBJ2-5
d_call: TRBD2
v_call: TRBV7-9
clone_size: -
cdr3_length: 16
cdr3_aa: CASSLDMASGSETQYF
cdr3_nt: TGTGCCAGCAGCTTAGATATGGCTAGCGGGAGCGAGACCCAGTACTTC

j_call: TRBJ2-1
d_call: -
v_call: TRBV2
clone_size: -
cdr3_length: 14
cdr3_aa: CASRTRVSYNEQFF
cdr3_nt: TGTGCCAGCAGGACAAGGGTCTCCTACAATGAGCAGTTCTTC

j_call: TRBJ1-2
d_call: -
v_call: TRBV11-2
clone_size: -
cdr3_length: 15
cdr3_aa: CASSLGGDRRKGYTF
cdr3_nt: TGTGCCAGCAGCTTAGGGGGAGACAGGCGAAAAGGCTACACCTTC

j_call: TRBJ1-3
d_call: TRBD1
v_call: TRBV11-2
clone_size: -
cdr3_length: 15
cdr3_aa: CASSYDRVSGNTIYF
cdr3_nt: TGTGCCAGCAGTTACGACAGGGTCTCTGGAAACACCATATATTTT

j_call: TRBJ2-7
d_call: -
v_call: TRBV5-1
clone_size: -
cdr3_length: 12
cdr3_aa: CASSLEGPQQYF
cdr3_nt: TGCGCCAGCAGCTTGGAAGGTCCCCAGCAGTACTTC

j_call: TRBJ2-5
d_call: -
v_call: TRBV29-1
clone_size: -
cdr3_length: 20
cdr3_aa: CSVEGSRREPNYIDQETQYF
cdr3_nt: TGCAGCGTTGAGGGTTCCAGACGGGAACCGAACTACATAGACCAAGAGACCCAGTACTTC